The text below deals with one T cell receptor beta chain. Its antigen is unknown. Markers CD45RO/CCR7/CD25/CD127/CD95/CD27 served to sort CD4+ naive, central memory, regulatory and stem cell-like memory cells. The V gene's germline CDR1 is LGHNA and CDR2 YNFKEQ. The V end was cut by 0 bases, the J end by 10 bases, with 16 bases between. CDR3 length: 15 amino acids. The sample originates from a study of beta chain features in type 1 diabetes. Study-wide results and limits: PCR might favor shorter templates, but any such skew would affect patients and controls equally. Patients with type 1 diabetes carried fewer insertions and had more deletions at their VDJ junctions. TCRB CDR3s from Type 1 diabetes patients were moderately but significantly shorter in all four CD4+ subsets.

Expressed TCRB transcripts were sequenced because the entire RNA isolate underwent reverse transcription. The repertoire was sequenced with immunoSEQ multiplex PCR; TCRdb's copy has only in-frame clones and lacks some. Here the sample spans a few hundred thousand clones, around 28% being singletons. This chain connects TRBV4-2 to TRBJ2-1; D uncertain. This receptor was obtained from a young man in good health. The sample consisted of naive CD4+ T cells from blood. CDR3 nucleotide sequence: TGTGCCAGCAGCCAAGATTTCGGTGGCAATAAGGAGCAGTTCTTC. Translated, it gives CASSQDFGGNKEQFF.